The sequence of this T cell receptor (beta chain) was determined in a study of CD8 T cells in Susac syndrome. With random hexamers, reverse transcription was performed on about 0.5 to 1 ug of RNA. An immunoSEQ multiplex PCR amplified TCR beta CDR3 over 54 Vbeta and 13 Jbeta. TCRdb reanalysed the immunoSEQ multiplex PCR reads using MiXCR and keeps one entry per CDR3 protein. This sample has about 130,000 distinct CDR3 sequences, with roughly 94% found just once. The CDR3 spans 14 residues. With V trimmed by 3 bases and J by 9 bases, 6 bases remained unmatched. Germline values: CDR1 SNHLY, CDR2 FYNNEI. The sequenced sample consisted of CD4+ T cells from PBMCs. The origin of this receptor is a human donor with multiple sclerosis. This chain joins TRBV2 and TRBJ2-1; the match to TRBD2 covers 9 bases. Here the CDR3 DNA reads TGTGCCAGCAGTGAGTTGGTAGCGGGAGCTGAGCAGTTCTTC. This encodes CASSELVAGAEQFF.